This T cell receptor (beta chain) comes out of a study of CD4+ T cells in melanoma. Findings of the study overall: Reportedly, melanoma neoantigen-specific CD4+ T cells showed varied differentiation states.

About this clone: Antigen unknown.

The CDR3 contains 16 residues. V lost 5 bases, J lost 5 bases, and 10 bases stayed unmatched. Germline V CDR1 and CDR2: SGHTA, FQGTGA. This table comes from immunoSEQ multiplex PCR, and its TCRdb copy is limited to in-frame clones, with some not included. The sample shows over 45,000 clones, approximately 74% of them seen only once. The receptor was derived from a human donor with melanoma. The chain employs TRBV7-3 and TRBJ2-2; 8 positions match TRBD2. Sequencing used tumor tissue. The CDR3 is CASSPSGGARTGELFF. CDR3 coding DNA: TGTGCCAGCAGCCCCAGCGGGGGCGCTCGGACCGGGGAGCTGTTTTTT.